Each of the 17 T cell receptor beta chains below was sequenced from the same sample in a study of early T cells in non-severe SARS-CoV-2 infection. Using its own MiXCR run on the 5' RACE reads, TCRdb lists one record per CDR3 protein. Found here are under 70,000 distinct CDR3 sequences, just under 5% of them singletons; the top ten hold 4.9%. Sequenced sample: whole blood. The origin of the receptors is an adult who was a healthcare worker with PCR-confirmed SARS-CoV-2 infection or an uninfected control (not recorded which).

This clonotype was seen repeatedly, ten times or more. The J gene is TRBJ2-3, the V gene TRBV7-9; D is ambiguous. The CDR3 loop spans 11 amino acids. V was shortened by 6 bases and J by 7 bases, with 8 bases between the two germline ends. Germline lookup yields CDR1 SEHNR and CDR2 FQNEAQ (reference sequence). CDR3 sequence: CASSPEHTQYF. As DNA, the CDR3 is TGTGCCAGCAGTCCCGAACATACGCAGTATTTT.

The chain joins TRBV5-6 to TRBJ2-3; 7 bases match TRBD1. J gave up 4 bases and V 3 bases, and 11 bases lay outside the gene matches. Germline loops: CDR1 SGHDT, CDR2 YYEEEE. This CDR3 has 16 amino acids. CDR3 amino acids: CASSSLPGTVPDTQYF. The CDR3 nucleotides are TGTGCCAGCAGCTCTTTACCGGGGACAGTTCCAGATACGCAGTATTTT. Complete variable domain (other parts from reference TRBV5-6 and TRBJ2-3): DAGVTQSPTHLIKTRGQQVTLRCSPKSGHDTVSWYQQALGQGPQFIFQYYEEEERQRGNFPDRFSGHQFPNYSSELNVNALLLGDSALYLCASSSLPGTVPDTQYFGPGTRLTVL.

This clonotype showed up just a few times. This chain joins TRBV19 and TRBJ2-3, with D perhaps TRBD2 (5 bases). V lost 5 bases to trimming and J lost 4 bases, with 16 bases between them. CDR1 is LNHDA and CDR2 is SQIVND in the germline V gene (reference sequence). The CDR3 loop spans 15 amino acids. CDR3 sequence (DNA): TGTGCCAGTAGTGCCTCCCCCTGGGGAGCAGATACGCAGTATTTT. As protein: CASSASPWGADTQYF.

This clonotype was seen repeatedly, ten times or more. At one end, the junction sequence differs from germline, possibly due to a read error. The V gene is TRBV18, the J gene TRBJ1-4; TRBD1 matches 8 bases. CDR3 size: 15 residues. From germline, CDR1 is KGHSH and CDR2 LQKENI. CDR3 region: CASSRETGENVKLFF. The CDR3, as DNA: TGTGCCAGCTCTCGAGAGACAGGGGAAAATGTAAAACTGTTTTTT.

With respect to this clonotype: This may arise from a read error, as a much more abundant clone is one base away. The chain employs TRBV27 and TRBJ1-2; tentatively, D is TRBD1 (5 bases). Germline values: CDR1 MNHEY, CDR2 SMNVEV (reference sequence). CDR3 length: 16 amino acids. The CDR3, as DNA: TGTGCCAGCAGTCCCCTGTCGGGACGGAGTAACTATAGCTACACCTTC. Protein sequence: CASSPLSGRSNYSYTF.

This clonotype was seen many times. V usage is TRBV20-1 and J usage is TRBJ2-5; D remains unclear. Germline V gives CDR1 DFQATT, CDR2 SNEGSKA (reference sequence). This CDR3 is built from 13 residues. CDR3 amino acids: CSVLNPGPETQYF. CDR3 DNA: TGCAGCGTGTTGAATCCCGGCCCAGAGACCCAGTACTTC.

A single count supports this clonotype. The rearrangement uses TRBV5-1 and TRBJ2-1, with D hard to call. This CDR3 region has 13 residues. The ends were cut back, 4 bases at V and 8 bases at J, with 13 bases in the middle. Germline lookup yields CDR1 SGHRS and CDR2 YFSETQ. The DNA of the CDR3 is TGCGCCAGCAGCCGGGCCCCTATCGATGAGCAGTTCTTC. It encodes CASSRAPIDEQFF.

V and J are TRBV20-1 and TRBJ2-3, with D possibly TRBD2 on 7 matching bases. CDR3 length equals 15 residues. Germline assignment: CDR1 DFQATT and CDR2 SNEGSKA (reference sequence). The CDR3 coding sequence is TGCTCCCCGGAGGGGGGGTCCCTCGGCACAGATACGCAGTATTTT. Translation gives CSPEGGSLGTDTQYF.

This clonotype has just a few counts. The chain uses TRBV7-2 and TRBJ2-1; TRBD1 matches 11 bases. The CDR3 length is 15 residues. V lost 6 bases and J lost 8; bases outside the gene matches: 9. Germline lookup yields CDR1 SGHTA and CDR2 FQGNSA. Written as DNA, the CDR3 is TGTGCCAGCAGGCCGGGGGGACAGGGGGTGGATGAGCAGTTCTTC. It translates to CASRPGGQGVDEQFF.

This clonotype has at least ten counts. The rearrangement joins TRBV12-5 to TRBJ2-3; TRBD2 matches 7 bases. The germline gives CDR1 LGHNT, CDR2 FRNRAP. V shed 0 bases, J shed 0 bases, and the junction held 3 bases outside the gene matches. The CDR3 has 16 residues. CDR3 sequence: CASGLVAGYSTDTQYF. CDR3 in DNA: TGTGCTAGTGGTTTGGTAGCGGGATACAGCACAGATACGCAGTATTTT.

This clonotype turned up a few times. The V call is TRBV5-8, the J call TRBJ1-5, with TRBD1 as a possible D gene (5 bases). CDR1 is SGHTS and CDR2 is YDEGEE in the germline V gene. The CDR3 extends over 15 amino acids. V lost 2 bases, J lost 7 bases, and 16 bases lay in between. CDR3: CASSFLRGASQPQHF. The CDR3 DNA sequence: TGTGCCAGCAGCTTCCTTAGGGGCGCAAGCCAGCCCCAGCATTTT.

The genes are TRBV6-1 and TRBJ1-2, with TRBD1 as a possible D gene (5 bases). Trimming stripped 3 bases from V and 3 bases from J, with 20 bases between. The length of the CDR3 is 17 residues. In germline, CDR1 is MNHNS, CDR2 SASEGT. The CDR3 DNA follows: TGTGCCAGCAGTGAGTGGGGAGGTGGGGCGCGGGACTATGGCTACACCTTC. This encodes CASSEWGGGARDYGYTF.

This clonotype was detected only a few times. V gene TRBV3-1 combines with J gene TRBJ2-1, with 10 bases that match TRBD2. Germline V gives CDR1 LGHDT, CDR2 YNNKEL (reference sequence). V was pared by 2 bases and J by 13 bases, with 8 bases of the junction left unmatched. The CDR3 runs to 14 residues. The CDR3 DNA follows: TGTGCCAGCAGCCAAAAGGGTAGCGGGGGGATTCAGTTCTTC. This translates into CASSQKGSGGIQFF.

This clonotype came up many times. CDR3 region: CSAPLGTPAYEQYF. The CDR3 DNA reads TGCAGTGCCCCCCTTGGGACTCCCGCCTACGAGCAGTACTTC. The chain combines TRBV20-1 with TRBJ2-7; D is perhaps TRBD2 (6 bases). V dropped 6 bases and J dropped 2 bases, with 17 bases sitting between them. CDR1 is DFQATT and CDR2 is SNEGSKA in the germline V gene (reference sequence). The CDR3 runs to 14 residues.

Only a few counts were recorded for this clonotype. The J gene is TRBJ2-7, the V gene TRBV13, with D maybe TRBD1 (5 bases). V lost 7 bases, J lost 0 bases, and 10 bases lay in between. This CDR3 contains 13 residues. Germline V gene data show CDR1 as PRHDT and CDR2 as FYEKMQ (reference sequence). CDR3 DNA sequence: TGTGCCAGCAAGAGACAGAGCTCCTACGAGCAGTACTTC. It codes for CASKRQSSYEQYF.

This clonotype was picked up many times. This sequence joins TRBV5-6 and TRBJ1-1; 8 bases line up with TRBD1. CDR1 and CDR2 from the germline V gene are SGHDT and YYEEEE. The length of the CDR3 is 16 residues. V was pared by 3 bases and J by 0 bases, with 7 bases of the junction left unmatched. CDR3 sequence reads: CASSYTGTGMNTEAFF. The CDR3 bases are TGTGCCAGCAGCTATACCGGGACAGGCATGAACACTGAAGCTTTCTTT.

This clonotype came up many times. The chain carries TRBV19 and TRBJ1-5, with 8 bases matching TRBD1. The CDR3 is 16 residues long. CDR1 is LNHDA, CDR2 SQIVND, per germline (reference sequence). Germline trimming cut 9 bases from V and 1 base from J; bases unmatched to any gene: 11. CDR3 protein: CASDRGDLGSNQPQHF. Written as DNA, the CDR3 is TGTGCCAGCGACAGGGGAGACCTTGGGAGCAATCAGCCCCAGCATTTT.